This TCR beta chain was sequenced in a study of T cell responses to AZD1222 COVID-19 vaccine. The CDR3 runs 15 residues. Unmatched junction bases numbered 2, after V lost 0 bases and J lost 4 bases. The germline V gene has CDR1 MNHEY and CDR2 SVGAGI. Assay used: immunoSEQ multiplex PCR; TCRdb lists only in-frame clones, some missing. The sample yields about 100,000 clones, roughly 87% seen once. The V and J genes are TRBV6-5 and TRBJ2-2; 7 positions agree with TRBD1. The sample consisted of peripheral blood, taken on day 0 of AZD1222 vaccination. The clonotype was recovered from an adult in good health. The DNA for the CDR3 is TGTGCCAGCAGTTACTCGGACAGGTTCACCGGGGAGCTGTTTTTT. Its translation is CASSYSDRFTGELFF.